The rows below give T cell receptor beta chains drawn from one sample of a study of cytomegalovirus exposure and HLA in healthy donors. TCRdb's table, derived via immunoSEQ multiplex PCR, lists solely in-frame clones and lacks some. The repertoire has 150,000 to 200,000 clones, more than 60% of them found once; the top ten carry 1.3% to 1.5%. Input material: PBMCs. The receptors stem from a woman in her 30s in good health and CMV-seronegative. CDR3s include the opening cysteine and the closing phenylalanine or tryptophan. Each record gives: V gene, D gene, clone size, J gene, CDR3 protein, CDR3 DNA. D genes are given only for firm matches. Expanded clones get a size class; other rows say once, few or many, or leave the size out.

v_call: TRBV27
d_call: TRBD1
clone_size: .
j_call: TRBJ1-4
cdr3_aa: CASSPRDSNEKLFF
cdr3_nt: TGTGCCAGCAGCCCCCGGGACAGTAATGAAAAACTGTTTTTT

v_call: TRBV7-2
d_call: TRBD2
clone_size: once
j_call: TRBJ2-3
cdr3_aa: CASSLGLAGGADTQYF
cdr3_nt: TGTGCCAGCAGCTTAGGGCTAGCGGGGGGTGCGGATACGCAGTATTTT

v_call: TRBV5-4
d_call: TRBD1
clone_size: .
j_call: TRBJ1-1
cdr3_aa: CASSQGQGLEAFF
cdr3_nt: TGTGCCAGCAGCCAGGGACAGGGGTTAGAAGCTTTCTTT

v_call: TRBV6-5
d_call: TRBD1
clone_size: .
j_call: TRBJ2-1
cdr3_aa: CASSYSPGTANEQFF
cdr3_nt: TGTGCCAGCAGTTACTCCCCCGGGACAGCAAATGAGCAGTTCTTC

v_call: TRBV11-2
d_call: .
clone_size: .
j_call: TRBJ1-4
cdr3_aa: CASSLGGSLGLNEKLFF
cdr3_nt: TGTGCCAGCAGCTTGGGGGGGAGCTTAGGCCTCAATGAAAAACTGTTTTTT

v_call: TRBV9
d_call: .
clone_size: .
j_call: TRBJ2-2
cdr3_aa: CASSGHMGGELFF
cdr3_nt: TGTGCCAGCAGCGGACATATGGGCGGGGAGCTGTTTTTT

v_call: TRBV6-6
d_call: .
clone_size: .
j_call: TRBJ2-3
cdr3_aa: CASLLGTIIDTQYF
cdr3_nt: TGTGCCAGCTTACTGGGTACTATAATAGATACGCAGTATTTT

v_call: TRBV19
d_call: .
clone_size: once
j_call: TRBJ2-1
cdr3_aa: CASNDYPSLDEQFF
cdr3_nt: TGTGCCAGTAACGACTACCCTTCCTTAGATGAGCAGTTCTTC

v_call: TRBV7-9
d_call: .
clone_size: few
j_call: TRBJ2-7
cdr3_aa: CASSLATRGYEQYF
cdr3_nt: TGTGCCAGCAGCTTAGCGACACGGGGCTACGAGCAGTACTTC

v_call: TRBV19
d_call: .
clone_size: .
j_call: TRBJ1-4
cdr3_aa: CASSISRVRNRAKTFNEKLFF
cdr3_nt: TGTGCCAGTAGTATATCCAGAGTCCGGAACAGGGCCAAAACTTTTAATGAAAAACTGTTTTTT